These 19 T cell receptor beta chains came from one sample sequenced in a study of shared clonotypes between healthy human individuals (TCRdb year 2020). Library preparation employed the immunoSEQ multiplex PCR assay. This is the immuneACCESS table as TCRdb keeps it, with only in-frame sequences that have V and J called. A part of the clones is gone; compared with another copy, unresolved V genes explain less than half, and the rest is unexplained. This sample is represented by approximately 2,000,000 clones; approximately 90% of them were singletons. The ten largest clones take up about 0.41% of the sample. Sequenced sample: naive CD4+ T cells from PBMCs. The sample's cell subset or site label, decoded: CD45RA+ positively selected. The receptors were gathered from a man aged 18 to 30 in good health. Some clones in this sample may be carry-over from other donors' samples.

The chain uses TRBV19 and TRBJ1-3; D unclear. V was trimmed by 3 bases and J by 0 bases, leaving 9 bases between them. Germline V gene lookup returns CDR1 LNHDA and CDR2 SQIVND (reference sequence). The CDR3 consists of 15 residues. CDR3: CASSMDQSSGNTIYF. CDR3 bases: TGTGCCAGTAGTATGGACCAGAGCTCTGGAAACACCATATATTTT.

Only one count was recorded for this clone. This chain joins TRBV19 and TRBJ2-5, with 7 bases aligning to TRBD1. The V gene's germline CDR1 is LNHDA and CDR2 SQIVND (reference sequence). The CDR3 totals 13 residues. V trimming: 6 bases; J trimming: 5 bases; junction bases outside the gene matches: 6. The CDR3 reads CASSLRGLETQYF. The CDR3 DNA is TGTGCCAGTAGCCTCAGGGGGTTGGAGACCCAGTACTTC.

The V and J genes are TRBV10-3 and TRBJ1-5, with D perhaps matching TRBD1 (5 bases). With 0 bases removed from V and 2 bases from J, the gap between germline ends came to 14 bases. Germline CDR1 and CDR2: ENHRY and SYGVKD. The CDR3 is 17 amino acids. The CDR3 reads CAISESNGRGGNQPQHF. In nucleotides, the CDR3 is TGTGCCATCAGTGAGTCGAACGGAAGGGGCGGCAATCAGCCCCAGCATTTT.

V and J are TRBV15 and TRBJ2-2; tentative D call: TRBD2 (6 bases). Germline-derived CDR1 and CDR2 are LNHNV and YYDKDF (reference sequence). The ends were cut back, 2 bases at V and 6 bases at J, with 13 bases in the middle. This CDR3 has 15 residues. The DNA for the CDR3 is TGTGCCACCAGCAGAAAAAGGGAGGCTTCCGGGGAGCTGTTTTTT. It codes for CATSRKREASGELFF.

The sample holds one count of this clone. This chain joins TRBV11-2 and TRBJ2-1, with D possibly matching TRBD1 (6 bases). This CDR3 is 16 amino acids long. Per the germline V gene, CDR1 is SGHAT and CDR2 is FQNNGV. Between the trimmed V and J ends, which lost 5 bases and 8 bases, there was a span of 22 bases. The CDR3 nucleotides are TGTGCCAGCAGCCCCCTGACAGGCCGCGCGGTCCATGAGCAGTTCTTC. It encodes CASSPLTGRAVHEQFF.

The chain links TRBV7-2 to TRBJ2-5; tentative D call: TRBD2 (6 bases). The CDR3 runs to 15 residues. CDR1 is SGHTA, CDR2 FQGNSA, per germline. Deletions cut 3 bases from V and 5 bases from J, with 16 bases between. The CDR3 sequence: CASSFGQGLRETQYF. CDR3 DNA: TGTGCCAGCAGCTTTGGGCAGGGACTTAGGGAGACCCAGTACTTC.

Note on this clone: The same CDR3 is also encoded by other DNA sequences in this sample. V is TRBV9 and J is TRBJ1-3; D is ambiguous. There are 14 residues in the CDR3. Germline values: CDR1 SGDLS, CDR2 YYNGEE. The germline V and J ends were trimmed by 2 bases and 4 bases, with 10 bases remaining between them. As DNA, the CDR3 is TGTGCCAGCAGCGTTGAAGGCCGCGGAAACACCATATATTTT. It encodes CASSVEGRGNTIYF. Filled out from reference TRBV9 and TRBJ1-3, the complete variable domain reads DSGVTQTPKHLITATGQRVTLRCSPRSGDLSVYWYQQSLDQGLQFLIQYYNGEERAKGNILERFSAQQFPDLHSELNLSSLELGDSALYFCASSVEGRGNTIYFGEGSWLTVV.

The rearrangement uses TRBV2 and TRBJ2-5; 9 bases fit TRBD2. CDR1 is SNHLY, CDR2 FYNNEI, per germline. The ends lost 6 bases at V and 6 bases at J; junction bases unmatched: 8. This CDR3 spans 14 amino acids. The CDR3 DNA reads TGTGCCAGCAGCGACCGGCTAGCGGGGCAGACCCAGTACTTC. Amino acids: CASSDRLAGQTQYF.

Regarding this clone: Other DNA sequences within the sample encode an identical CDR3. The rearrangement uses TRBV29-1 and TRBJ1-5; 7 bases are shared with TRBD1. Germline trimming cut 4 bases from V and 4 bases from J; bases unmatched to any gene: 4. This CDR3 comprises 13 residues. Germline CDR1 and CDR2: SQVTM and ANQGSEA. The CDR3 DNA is TGCAGCGTTGCGGGACAGCTAAATCAGCCCCAGCATTTT. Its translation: CSVAGQLNQPQHF.

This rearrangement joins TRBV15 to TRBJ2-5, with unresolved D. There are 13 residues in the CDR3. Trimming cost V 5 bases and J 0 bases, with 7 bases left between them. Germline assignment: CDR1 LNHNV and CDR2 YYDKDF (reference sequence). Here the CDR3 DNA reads TGTGCCACCAGCGTGGGCAACCAAGAGACCCAGTACTTC. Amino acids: CATSVGNQETQYF.

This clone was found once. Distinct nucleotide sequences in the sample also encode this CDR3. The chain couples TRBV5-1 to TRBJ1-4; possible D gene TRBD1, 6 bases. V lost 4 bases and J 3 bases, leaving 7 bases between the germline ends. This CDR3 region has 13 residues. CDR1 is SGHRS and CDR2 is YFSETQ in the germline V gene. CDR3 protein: CASSQGPNEKLFF. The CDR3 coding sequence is TGCGCCAGCAGCCAGGGGCCTAATGAAAAACTGTTTTTT.

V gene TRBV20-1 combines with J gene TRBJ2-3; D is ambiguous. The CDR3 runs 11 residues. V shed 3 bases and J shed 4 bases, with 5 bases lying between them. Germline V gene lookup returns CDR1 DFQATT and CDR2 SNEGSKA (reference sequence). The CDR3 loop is CSASSPDTQYF. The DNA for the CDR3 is TGCAGTGCTAGTTCCCCAGATACGCAGTATTTT.

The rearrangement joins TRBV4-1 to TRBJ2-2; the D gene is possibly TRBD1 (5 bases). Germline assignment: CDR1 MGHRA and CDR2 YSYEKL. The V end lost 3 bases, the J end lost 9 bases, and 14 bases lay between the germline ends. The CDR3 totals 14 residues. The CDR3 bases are TGCGCCAGCAGCCAGGCTCAGGGCTCCCGGGAGCTGTTTTTT. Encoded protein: CASSQAQGSRELFF.

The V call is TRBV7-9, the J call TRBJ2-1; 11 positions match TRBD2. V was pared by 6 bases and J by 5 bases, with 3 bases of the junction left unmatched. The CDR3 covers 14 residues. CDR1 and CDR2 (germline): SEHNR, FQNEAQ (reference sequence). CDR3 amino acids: CASSLGLADNEQFF. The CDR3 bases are TGTGCCAGCAGTCTGGGACTAGCGGACAATGAGCAGTTCTTC.

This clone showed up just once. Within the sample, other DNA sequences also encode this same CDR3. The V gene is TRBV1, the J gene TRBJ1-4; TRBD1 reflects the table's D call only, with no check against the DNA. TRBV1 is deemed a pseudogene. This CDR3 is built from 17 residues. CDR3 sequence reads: CTSSHEDRSGDNEKLFF. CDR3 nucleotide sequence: TGCACCAGCAGCCATGAGGACAGATCAGGAGATAATGAAAAACTGTTTTTT.

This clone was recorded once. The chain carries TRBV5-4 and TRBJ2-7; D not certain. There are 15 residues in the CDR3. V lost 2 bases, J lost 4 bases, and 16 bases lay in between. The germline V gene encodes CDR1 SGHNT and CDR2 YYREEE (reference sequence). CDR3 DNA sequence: TGTGCCAGCAGCTTAAAAAAATCGGGTGGTTACGAGCAGTACTTC. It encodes CASSLKKSGGYEQYF.

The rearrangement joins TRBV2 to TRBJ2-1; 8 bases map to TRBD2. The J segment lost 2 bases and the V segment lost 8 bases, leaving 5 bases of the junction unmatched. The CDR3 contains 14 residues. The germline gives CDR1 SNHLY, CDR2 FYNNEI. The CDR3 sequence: CASHSGSAYNEQFF. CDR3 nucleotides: TGTGCCAGCCACAGCGGGAGCGCCTACAATGAGCAGTTCTTC.

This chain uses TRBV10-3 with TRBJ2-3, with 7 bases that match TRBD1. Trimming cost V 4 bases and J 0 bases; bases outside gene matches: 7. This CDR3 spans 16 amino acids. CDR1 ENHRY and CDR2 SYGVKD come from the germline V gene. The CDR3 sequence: CAISAQTGSSTDTQYF. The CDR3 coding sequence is TGTGCCATCAGTGCCCAGACAGGGTCCAGCACAGATACGCAGTATTTT.

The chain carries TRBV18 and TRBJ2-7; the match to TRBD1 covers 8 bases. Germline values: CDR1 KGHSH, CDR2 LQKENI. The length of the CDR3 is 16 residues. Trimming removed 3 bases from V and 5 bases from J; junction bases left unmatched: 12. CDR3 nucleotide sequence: TGTGCCAGCTCACCCCAGCTTGGACAGGGAGGAAACGAGCAGTACTTC. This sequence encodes CASSPQLGQGGNEQYF.